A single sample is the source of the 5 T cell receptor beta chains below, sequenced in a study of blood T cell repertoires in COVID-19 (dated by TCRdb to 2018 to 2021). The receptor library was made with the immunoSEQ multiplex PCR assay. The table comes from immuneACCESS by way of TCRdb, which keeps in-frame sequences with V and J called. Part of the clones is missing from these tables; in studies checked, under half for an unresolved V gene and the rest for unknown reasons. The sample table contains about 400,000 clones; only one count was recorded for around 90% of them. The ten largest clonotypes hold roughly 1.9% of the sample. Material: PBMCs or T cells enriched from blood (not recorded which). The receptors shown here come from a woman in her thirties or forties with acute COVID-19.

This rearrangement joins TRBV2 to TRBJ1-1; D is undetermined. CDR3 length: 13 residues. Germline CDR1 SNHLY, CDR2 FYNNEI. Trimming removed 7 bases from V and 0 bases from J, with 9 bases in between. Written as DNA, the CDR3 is TGTGCCAGCACGACTAACATGAACACTGAAGCTTTCTTT. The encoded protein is CASTTNMNTEAFF.

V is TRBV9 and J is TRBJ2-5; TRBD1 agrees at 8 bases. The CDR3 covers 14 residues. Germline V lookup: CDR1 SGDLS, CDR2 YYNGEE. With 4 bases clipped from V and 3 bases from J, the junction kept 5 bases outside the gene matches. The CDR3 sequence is CASSFGQGEETQYF. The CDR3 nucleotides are TGTGCCAGCAGCTTCGGACAGGGCGAAGAGACCCAGTACTTC.

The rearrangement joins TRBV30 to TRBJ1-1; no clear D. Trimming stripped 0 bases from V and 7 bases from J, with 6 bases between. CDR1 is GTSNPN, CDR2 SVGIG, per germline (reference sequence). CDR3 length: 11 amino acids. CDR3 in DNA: TGTGCCTGGAGTGTTTCGGGTGAAGCTTTCTTT. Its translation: CAWSVSGEAFF.

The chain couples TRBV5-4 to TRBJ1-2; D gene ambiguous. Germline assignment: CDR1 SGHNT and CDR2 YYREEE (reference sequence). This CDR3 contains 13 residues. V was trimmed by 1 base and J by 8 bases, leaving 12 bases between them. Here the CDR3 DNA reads TGTGCCAGCAGCTTGAAGGGAGCGAGAGGCTACACCTTC. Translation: CASSLKGARGYTF.

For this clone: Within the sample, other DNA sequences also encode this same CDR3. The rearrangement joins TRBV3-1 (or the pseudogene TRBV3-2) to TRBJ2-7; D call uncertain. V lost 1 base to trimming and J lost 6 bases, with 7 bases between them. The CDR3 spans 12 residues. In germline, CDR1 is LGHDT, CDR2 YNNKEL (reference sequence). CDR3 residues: CASSQAMREQYF. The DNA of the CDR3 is TGTGCCAGCAGCCAAGCTATGCGCGAGCAGTACTTC.